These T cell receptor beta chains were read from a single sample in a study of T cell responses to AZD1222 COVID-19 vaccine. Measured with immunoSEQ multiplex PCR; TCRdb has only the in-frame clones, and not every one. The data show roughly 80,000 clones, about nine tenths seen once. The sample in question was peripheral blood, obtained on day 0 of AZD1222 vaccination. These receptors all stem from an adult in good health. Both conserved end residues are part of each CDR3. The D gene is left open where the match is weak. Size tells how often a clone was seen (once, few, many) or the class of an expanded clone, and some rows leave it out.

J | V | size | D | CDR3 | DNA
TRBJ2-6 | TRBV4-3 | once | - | CASSRRVGRDFSGANVLTF | TGCGCCAGCAGCCGAAGAGTCGGTAGGGACTTTTCTGGGGCCAACGTCCTGACTTTC
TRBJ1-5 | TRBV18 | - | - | CASSPPSGSSENQPQHF | TGTGCCAGCTCACCACCATCCGGGAGCAGTGAAAATCAGCCCCAGCATTTT
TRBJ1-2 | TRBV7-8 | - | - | CASSLAREYGYTF | TGTGCCAGCAGCTTAGCCAGGGAATATGGCTACACCTTC
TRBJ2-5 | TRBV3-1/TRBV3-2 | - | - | CASSLARGRGTQYF | TGTGCCAGCAGCCTGGCGAGGGGGCGGGGGACCCAGTACTTC
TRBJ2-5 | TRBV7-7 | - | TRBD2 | CASSQTGTSMETQYF | TGTGCTAGCAGCCAGACCGGGACTAGTATGGAGACCCAGTACTTC
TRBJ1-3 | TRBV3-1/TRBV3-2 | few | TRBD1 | CASSEQGRGPSGNTIYF | TGTGCCAGCAGCGAACAGGGCAGGGGGCCCTCTGGAAACACCATATATTTT
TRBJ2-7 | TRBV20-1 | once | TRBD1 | CSGDREDEQYF | TGCAGTGGGGACAGGGAAGACGAGCAGTACTTC
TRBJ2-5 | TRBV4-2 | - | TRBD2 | CASSQGWLAGEETQYF | TGTGCCAGCAGCCAAGGTTGGCTAGCGGGGGAAGAGACCCAGTACTTC
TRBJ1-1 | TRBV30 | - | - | CAHRVAGSTTEAFF | TGTGCCCATCGAGTTGCGGGGAGTACCACTGAAGCTTTCTTT
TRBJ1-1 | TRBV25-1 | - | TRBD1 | CASRTGDASEAFF | TGTGCCAGCAGGACAGGGGATGCTTCTGAAGCTTTCTTT
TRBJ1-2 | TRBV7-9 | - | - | CASSPAARGYTF | TGTGCCAGCAGCCCCGCGGCTAGGGGCTACACCTTC
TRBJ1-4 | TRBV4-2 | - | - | CASNTDSSNEKLFF | TGTGCCAGCAACACGGATTCCTCTAATGAAAAACTGTTTTTT
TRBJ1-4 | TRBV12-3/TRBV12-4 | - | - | CASSVSPNEKLFF | TGTGCCAGCAGTGTCAGTCCTAATGAAAAACTGTTTTTT
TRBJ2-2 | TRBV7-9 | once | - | CASSSKSSGDTGELFF | TGTGCCAGCAGCTCTAAGTCCTCAGGGGACACCGGGGAGCTGTTTTTT